This is a list of T cell receptor beta chains from one sample in a study of response to subunit inactivated influenza vaccine. One entry per CDR3 protein, called by TCRdb with MiXCR from the RT-PCR reads. The repertoire holds about 800,000 distinct CDR3 sequences, over 20% seen once, with roughly 10% in the top ten. This specimen consisted of PBMCs from blood, obtained approximately 5 days after vaccination. These receptors came from a man in his fifties who received an inactivated influenza vaccine. Both conserved end residues are part of each CDR3. A D gene is named only where the DNA matches it firmly. Part of the rows lack a size; the others show once, few, many or a class for expanded clones.

CDR3aa | CDR3nt | v_gene | d_gene | abundance | j_gene
CAISDRAGDSNQPQHF | TGTGCCATCAGTGACCGAGCAGGAGATAGCAATCAGCCCCAGCATTTT | TRBV10-3 | NA | NA | TRBJ1-5
CASSTQGLAGGFGELFF | TGTGCCAGCAGTACACAGGGGCTAGCGGGAGGATTTGGGGAGCTGTTTTTT | TRBV6-6 | TRBD2 | NA | TRBJ2-2
CASSVSWTSGHEQFF | TGTGCCAGCAGTGTGTCGTGGACTAGCGGCCATGAGCAGTTCTTC | TRBV6-4 | TRBD2 | few | TRBJ2-1
CASSLMRRGTGELFF | TGTGCCAGCAGCTTGATGCGCAGGGGCACCGGGGAGCTGTTTTTT | TRBV7-9 | NA | few | TRBJ2-2
CASSVEGGGRTYEQYF | TGTGCCAGCAGCGTAGAAGGCGGGGGTAGGACCTACGAGCAGTACTTC | TRBV9 | TRBD2 | NA | TRBJ2-7
CASSAAGQGFEQYF | TGTGCCAGCAGCGCGGCGGGACAGGGGTTCGAGCAGTACTTC | TRBV9 | TRBD1 | NA | TRBJ2-7
CSASPFKGDKNIQYF | TGCAGTGCTAGCCCTTTTAAAGGGGACAAAAACATTCAGTACTTC | TRBV20-1 | NA | few | TRBJ2-4
CASSLSVYLAKNIQYF | TGTGCCAGCAGTTTATCCGTCTATTTAGCCAAAAACATTCAGTACTTC | TRBV28 | NA | few | TRBJ2-4
CASSTPGLAANEQFF | TGTGCCAGCAGCACACCGGGACTAGCGGCTAATGAGCAGTTCTTC | TRBV12-3/TRBV12-4 | TRBD2 | many | TRBJ2-1
CASSKTSGDNEQFF | TGTGCCAGCAGCAAGACTAGCGGGGACAATGAGCAGTTCTTC | TRBV12-3/TRBV12-4 | TRBD2 | few | TRBJ2-1
CASSLAAIAGAPSSYNEQFF | TGTGCCAGCAGCTTGGCCGCAATAGCGGGGGCGCCTAGCTCCTACAATGAGCAGTTCTTC | TRBV5-4 | TRBD2 | few | TRBJ2-1
CASSSLTGEAQYF | TGTGCCAGCAGCTCTCTAACAGGGGAAGCGCAGTATTTT | TRBV7-3 | TRBD1 | NA | TRBJ2-3
CASRPGLAGGSYNEQFF | TGTGCCAGCAGGCCGGGACTAGCGGGGGGATCCTACAATGAGCAGTTCTTC | TRBV11-2 | TRBD2 | NA | TRBJ2-1
CASSLSSALNTEAFF | TGTGCCAGCAGCTTGTCGTCGGCTCTAAACACTGAAGCTTTCTTT | TRBV5-6 | NA | NA | TRBJ1-1
CASRLGVPAVDYEQYF | TGCGCCAGCAGACTGGGGGTCCCTGCCGTCGACTACGAGCAGTACTTC | TRBV5-1 | NA | once | TRBJ2-7
CAISLGGGTEQFF | TGTGCCATCAGCCTCGGCGGGGGAACTGAGCAGTTCTTC | TRBV25-1 | TRBD2 | NA | TRBJ2-1
CASSEGLLGYGYTF | TGTGCCAGCAGTGAGGGGTTACTGGGCTATGGCTACACCTTC | TRBV6-1 | NA | NA | TRBJ1-2
CASRAGQGRNNEQFF | TGTGCCAGCAGGGCGGGACAGGGGAGAAACAATGAGCAGTTCTTC | TRBV27 | TRBD1 | NA | TRBJ2-1
CASSHSSYEQFF | TGTGCCAGCAGCCACTCTAGCTATGAGCAGTTCTTC | TRBV5-5 | NA | many | TRBJ2-1
CSARDRQSAYEQYF | TGCAGTGCTAGGGATAGACAGAGCGCCTACGAGCAGTACTTC | TRBV20-1 | NA | few | TRBJ2-7
CASSPLVADHLAQETQYF | TGTGCCAGCAGCCCTTTGGTAGCGGACCACTTGGCTCAAGAGACCCAGTACTTC | TRBV5-6 | NA | few | TRBJ2-5
CSASDPPGQLGGYTF | TGCAGTGCTAGTGATCCACCGGGACAGTTGGGTGGCTACACCTTC | TRBV20-1 | TRBD1 | NA | TRBJ1-2